At least ten counts were recorded for the clone carrying this TCR beta chain. With duration under 3 months, ophthalmopathy was active: Clinical Activity Score at least 3, NOSPECS at least 4. This sample stems from a study of T cells in Graves' hyperthyroidism and ophthalmopathy. RNA transcripts were the template for amplifying TCR beta CDR3 regions. HTBI primers drove first-round RT-PCR of the TCR CDR3. TCRdb reanalysed the multiplex PCR reads using MiXCR and keeps one entry per CDR3 protein. The sample includes more than 350,000 distinct CDR3 sequences, around 15% of them seen just once. CDR3 size: 18 residues. The germline CDR1 and CDR2 sequences are SGHAT and FQNNGV. V lost 5 bases, J lost 1 base, and 14 bases stayed unmatched.

Material for sequencing was blood. The receptor was isolated from a woman aged 25 to 45 with Graves' ophthalmopathy. The gene calls are TRBV11-2 and TRBJ1-1, with 9 bases lining up with TRBD1. In nucleotides, the CDR3 is TGTGCCAGCAGCCAACTCCAACAGGGGGCGATTGAGAACACTGAAGCTTTCTTT. It translates to CASSQLQQGAIENTEAFF.